Included here is one T cell receptor (beta chain) sequence, with context. This CDR3 region has 12 residues. V lost 8 bases, J lost 4 bases, and 7 bases stayed unmatched. Looked up from germline, CDR1 is GTSNPN and CDR2 is SVGIG (reference sequence). On cycle 4 day 1 and cycle 7 day 1, as well as at baseline, blood was sampled. The data stem from a study of OX40 agonist ivuxolimab in advanced cancers. Study as a whole: Intravenous ivuxolimab was administered to patients every 2 weeks at 0.01 to 10 mg/kg.

The assay was immunoSEQ multiplex PCR, and TCRdb's table has in-frame clones only and misses some. The data contain 65,000 to 80,000 clones, roughly 80% of them singletons. The sample was CD4+ or CD8+ T cells sorted from blood, taken in a trial of the OX40 agonist ivuxolimab. The sequence was collected from an adult with an advanced solid tumor such as melanoma, head and neck, liver or kidney cancer. The chain is built from TRBV30 and TRBJ2-5, with 7 bases lining up with TRBD1. The CDR3: CASRAGGETQYF. Written as DNA, the CDR3 is TGTGCCAGTAGGGCAGGGGGAGAGACCCAGTACTTC.